The present entry profiles one TCR beta chain with its context. The record originates from a study of blood T cell repertoires in COVID-19. Study summary: Donors in the United States, Italy and Spain gave samples during acute or convalescent COVID-19.

Original data processing: Amplification from reference gene primers served as the basis for estimated nucleated cell counts. Libraries were prepared by immunoSEQ multiplex PCR; TCRdb keeps only in-frame clonotypes and omits some of them. That table supplies the V and J calls and clone size; D and trimming were determined from the DNA. The sample lists 150,000 to 200,000 clones; 70% to 90% were seen once. Germline V gives CDR1 MNHEY, CDR2 SVGEGT. V lost 4 bases, J lost 5 bases, and 9 bases stayed unmatched. This CDR3 is built from 16 residues. Input material: peripheral blood. The receptor was isolated from a man aged 55 to 69 with acute or convalescent COVID-19. The chain has TRBV6-2 or TRBV6-3 and TRBJ2-1, with 9 bases matching TRBD2. The CDR3 DNA reads TGTGCCAGCAGTTTCCGAGTAGCGGGAGTACACAATGAGCAGTTCTTC. Amino acid sequence: CASSFRVAGVHNEQFF.